The entry that follows covers one T cell receptor beta chain sequence. Its antigen is currently unknown. This sample was taken from a study of cytomegalovirus exposure and HLA in healthy donors. Findings and caveats of the study: Reported performance of the classifier showed diagnosis of cytomegalovirus status with high specificity and sensitivity. Researchers counted some 150 TCR beta chains as cytomegalovirus-associated. Among the CMV-associated chains, three were confirmed in vitro as specific for CMV antigens.

V dropped 7 bases and J dropped 1; count of bases not matched to a gene: 5. CDR1 is SQVTM, CDR2 ANQGSEA, per germline. The CDR3 length is 14 residues. Sequencing used immunoSEQ multiplex PCR; TCRdb keeps in-frame clones, though not all of them. This sample has under 400,000 clones; just over 85% occur once, and the top ten carry about 0.8%. Sequenced: PBMCs. V usage is TRBV29-1 and J usage is TRBJ2-1; 9 positions agree with TRBD1. This receptor was taken from a woman aged 18-29 years in good health and CMV-seronegative. In DNA form, the CDR3 reads TGCAGCGCCGGGGACAGGGCGTCCTACAATGAGCAGTTCTTC. Protein product: CSAGDRASYNEQFF.